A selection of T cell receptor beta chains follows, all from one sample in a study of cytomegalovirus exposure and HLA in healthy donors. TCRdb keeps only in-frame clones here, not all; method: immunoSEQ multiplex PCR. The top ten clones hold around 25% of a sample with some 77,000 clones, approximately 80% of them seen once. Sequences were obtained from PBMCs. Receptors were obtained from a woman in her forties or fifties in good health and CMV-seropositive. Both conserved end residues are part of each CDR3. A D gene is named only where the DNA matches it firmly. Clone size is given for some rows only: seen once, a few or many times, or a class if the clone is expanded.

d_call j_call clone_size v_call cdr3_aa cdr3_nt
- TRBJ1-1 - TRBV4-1 CASSQVVNTEAFF TGCGCCAGCAGCCAAGTAGTGAACACTGAAGCTTTCTTT
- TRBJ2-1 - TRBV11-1 CASSGGGNEQFF TGTGCCAGCAGTGGGGGAGGAAATGAGCAGTTCTTC
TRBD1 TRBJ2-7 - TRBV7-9 CASSLRFQTRQGRTGEQYF TGTGCCAGCAGCTTAAGGTTTCAAACCCGACAGGGGAGGACTGGCGAGCAGTACTTC
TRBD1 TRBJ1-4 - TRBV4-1 CASSYPGQTNEKLFF TGCGCCAGCAGCTACCCGGGACAGACTAATGAAAAACTGTTTTTT
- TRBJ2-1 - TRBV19 CASSVDREQFF TGTGCCAGTAGTGTTGACAGAGAGCAGTTCTTC
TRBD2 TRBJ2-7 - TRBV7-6 CASSSGTSGLEQYF TGTGCCAGCAGCTCGGGGACTAGCGGGCTAGAGCAGTACTTC
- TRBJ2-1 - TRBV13 CASSDMGGSLLSYNEQFF TGTGCCAGCAGCGATATGGGGGGATCTCTCCTCTCCTACAATGAGCAGTTCTTC
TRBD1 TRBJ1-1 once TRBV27 CASRRGADRGLHTEAFF TGTGCCAGCAGGAGGGGGGCGGACAGGGGCTTGCACACTGAAGCTTTCTTT
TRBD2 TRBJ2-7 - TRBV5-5 CASSLTGTSGGYREQYF TGTGCCAGCAGCTTAACCGGGACTAGCGGGGGCTATCGGGAGCAGTACTTC
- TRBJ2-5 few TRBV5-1 CASSLLQGQETQYF TGCGCCAGCAGCTTGCTTCAGGGCCAAGAGACCCAGTACTTC
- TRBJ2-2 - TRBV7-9 CSSSRDRGELFF TGTTCCAGCAGCAGAGACAGGGGGGAGCTGTTTTTT
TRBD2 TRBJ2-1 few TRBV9 CASSVAAPSGPYNEQFF TGTGCCAGCAGCGTAGCAGCGCCTAGCGGCCCCTACAATGAGCAGTTCTTC
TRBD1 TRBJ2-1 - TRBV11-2 CASSVQGFEQFF TGTGCCAGCAGCGTACAGGGGTTTGAGCAGTTCTTC
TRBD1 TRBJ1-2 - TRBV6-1 CASSRTTGGTF TGTGCCAGCAGTCGAACGACAGGGGGTACCTTC
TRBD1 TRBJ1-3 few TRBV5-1 CASSLSPGTGIGNTIYF TGCGCCAGCAGCTTGAGTCCCGGGACAGGGATTGGAAACACCATATATTTT
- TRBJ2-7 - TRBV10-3 CAISESTRGYEQYF TGTGCCATCAGTGAGTCGACTCGGGGTTACGAGCAGTACTTC